The 10 T cell receptor beta chains reported below all come from one sample, sequenced in a study of tumor and adjacent non-tumor tissue in lung cancer (dated by TCRdb to the late 2010s). Receptor amplification or capture employed multiplex PCR. Data came from an Illumina HiSeq 2500. Following protocols modified from ARM-PCR, the researchers constructed TCRbeta libraries through three rounds of nested PCR with primers (Table S4). TCRdb itself trimmed the public reads at Q25 with fastp, ran MiXCR and retained productive beta chains. Identical CDR3 proteins give one entry, which carries the most common genes and DNA. Recorded for this sample are approximately 120,000 distinct CDR3 sequences; 75% of them occurred a single time. The biggest ten clones account for approximately 35% of the sample. Bulk unsorted tissue served as the source for RNA extraction, and RNA quality was assessed using a NanoDrop ND-1000 and an Agilent 2100.

Sequenced: lung tumor tissue. These receptor sequences come from a woman aged 55-69 years with non-small cell lung cancer.

With regard to this clonotype: This could be a read error, since a much larger clone is one nucleotide away. This chain's CDR3 is CSARVDTGELFF. Here the CDR3 DNA reads TGCAGTGCTAGAGTAGACACCGGGGAGCTGTTTTTT. This sequence joins TRBV20-1 and TRBJ2-2; D unclear. V gave up 1 base and J gave up 3 bases, with 3 bases separating them. The CDR3 spans 12 residues. In germline, CDR1 is DFQATT, CDR2 SNEGSKA (reference sequence).

A word on this clonotype: This clone may be a read error of a much larger clone one base away. This CDR3 is CSARGTPSGTSIDTQYF. The CDR3 DNA reads TGCAGTGCTAGGGGAACCCCTAGCGGGACTAGCATAGATACGCAGTATTTT. The chain carries TRBV20-1 and TRBJ2-3; 9 bases match TRBD2. The CDR3 is 17 residues long. The germline gives CDR1 DFQATT, CDR2 SNEGSKA (reference sequence).

Concerning this clonotype: A single base separates this from a much larger clone, so it may be a read error. The J gene is TRBJ1-2, the V gene TRBV5-4, with 7 bases aligning to TRBD1. This CDR3 region has 13 residues. Trimming cost V 5 bases and J 4 bases; bases outside gene matches: 5. Germline lookup yields CDR1 SGHNT and CDR2 YYREEE (reference sequence). CDR3 sequence: CASRWSGGYGYTF. The CDR3 nucleotides are TGTGCCAGCAGATGGTCAGGGGGCTATGGCTACACCTTC. The variable domain in full, with the rest retrieved from reference TRBV5-4 and TRBJ1-2, is ETGVTQSPTHLIKTRGQQVTLRCSSQSGHNTVSWYQQALGQGPQFIFQYYREEENGRGNFPPRFSGLQFPNYSSELNVNALELDDSALYLCASRWSGGYGYTFGSGTRLTVV.

Regarding this clonotype: The junction departs from germline at one end; a sequencing error may be responsible. CDR3 protein: CTSIPFVPTDTQYF. Here the CDR3 DNA reads TGTACCAGCATCCCCTTCGTACCCACAGATACGCAGTATTTT. The chain is built from TRBV7-9 and TRBJ2-3; D uncertain. Germline assignment: CDR1 SEHNR and CDR2 FQNEAQ (reference sequence). This CDR3 comprises 14 residues.

This clonotype showed up just once. Sequence at one end of the junction differs from germline and may be a read error. The V gene is TRBV20-1, the J gene TRBJ2-5, with TRBD1 as a possible D gene (6 bases). CDR1 and CDR2 from the germline V gene are DFQATT and SNEGSKA (reference sequence). CDR3 length equals 14 residues. The CDR3 region is CSARGAGDIEIQYF. The CDR3, as DNA: TGCAGTGCTAGGGGGGCTGGGGACATAGAGATCCAGTACTTC.

Comments on this clonotype: Mismatch with germline at one junction end may stem from a read error. The chain joins TRBV7-3 to TRBJ2-3; D is unclear. CDR3 length: 13 residues. In germline, CDR1 is SGHTA, CDR2 FQGTGA. Written as DNA, the CDR3 is TGTGCCAGCAGCTTAAGATTCGCAGATATGCAGTATTTT. Encoded protein: CASSLRFADMQYF.

On this clonotype: The CDR3 end shows no conserved phenylalanine or tryptophan, and so a read error is likely. The gene calls are TRBV6-1 and TRBJ2-4, with D possibly TRBD1 on 5 matching bases. Germline V gene lookup returns CDR1 MNHNS and CDR2 SASEGT. There are 16 residues in the CDR3. The CDR3 is CASSSPDSLAENIQYI. CDR3 DNA: TGTGCCAGCAGTTCGCCTGACAGCTTAGCCGAAAACATTCAGTACATC.

In regard to this clonotype: It may be a read error: a sequence one base away is much more abundant. This sequence joins TRBV6-1 and TRBJ2-3; no firm D call. CDR1 and CDR2 (germline): MNHNS, SASEGT. Trimming took off 5 bases at V and 2 bases at J, with 5 bases between the two ends. The length of the CDR3 is 12 residues. CDR3 nucleotides: TGTGCCAGCAGTCACCACACAGATACGCAGTATTTT. Translation gives CASSHHTDTQYF.

Comments on this clonotype: Its ends do not fully match the called genes, so a read error is possible. This chain connects TRBV20-1 to TRBJ2-1; perhaps TRBD2 as D (5 bases). Per germline, CDR1 DFQATT and CDR2 SNEGSKA (reference sequence). This CDR3 is built from 14 residues. CDR3 DNA: TGCAGTGTTGTAGGTAGCGTCTCCTACAATGAGCACTTCTTC. Encoded protein: CSVVGSVSYNEHFF.

Regarding this clonotype: A much more abundant neighbour one base away suggests this may be a read error. The J gene is TRBJ1-5, the V gene TRBV6-5, with D possibly TRBD1 on 5 matching bases. V was shortened by 8 bases and J by 4 bases, with 12 bases between the two germline ends. This CDR3 is built from 13 residues. In germline, CDR1 is MNHEY, CDR2 SVGAGI. CDR3 residues: CASHRGPNQPQHF. The CDR3 region has the DNA TGTGCCAGCCATAGGGGACCAAATCAGCCCCAGCATTTT.